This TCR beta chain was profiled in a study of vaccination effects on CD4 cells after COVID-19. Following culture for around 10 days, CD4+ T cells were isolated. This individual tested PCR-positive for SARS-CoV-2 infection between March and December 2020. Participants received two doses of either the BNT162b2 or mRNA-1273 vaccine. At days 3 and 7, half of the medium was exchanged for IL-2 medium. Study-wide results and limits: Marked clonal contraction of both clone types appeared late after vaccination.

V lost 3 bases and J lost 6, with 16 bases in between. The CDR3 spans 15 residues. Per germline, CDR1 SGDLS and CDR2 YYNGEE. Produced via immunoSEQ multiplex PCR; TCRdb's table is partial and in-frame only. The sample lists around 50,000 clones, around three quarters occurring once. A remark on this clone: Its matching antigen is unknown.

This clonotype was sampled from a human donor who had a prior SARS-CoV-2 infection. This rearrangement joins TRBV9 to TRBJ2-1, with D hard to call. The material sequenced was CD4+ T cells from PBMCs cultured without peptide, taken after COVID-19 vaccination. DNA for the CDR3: TGTGCCAGCAGCGCACTACCGGCCCTCGGCAATGAGCAGTTCTTC. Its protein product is CASSALPALGNEQFF.